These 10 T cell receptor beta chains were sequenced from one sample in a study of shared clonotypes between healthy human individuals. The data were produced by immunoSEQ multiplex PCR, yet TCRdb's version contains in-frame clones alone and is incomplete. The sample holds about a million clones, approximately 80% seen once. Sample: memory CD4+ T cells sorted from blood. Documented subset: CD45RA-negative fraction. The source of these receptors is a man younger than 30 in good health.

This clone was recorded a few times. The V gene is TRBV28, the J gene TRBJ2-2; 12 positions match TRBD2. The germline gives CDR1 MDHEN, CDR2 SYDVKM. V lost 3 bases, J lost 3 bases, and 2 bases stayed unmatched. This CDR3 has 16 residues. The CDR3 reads CASSLGLAGYTGELFF. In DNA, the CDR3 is TGTGCCAGCAGTTTGGGACTAGCGGGTTACACCGGGGAGCTGTTTTTT.

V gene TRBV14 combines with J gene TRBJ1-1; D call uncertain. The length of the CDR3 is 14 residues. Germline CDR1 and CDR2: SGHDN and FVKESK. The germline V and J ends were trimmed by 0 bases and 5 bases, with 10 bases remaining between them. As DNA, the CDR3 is TGTGCCAGCAGCCAAGATCCCACAGTAACTGAAGCTTTCTTT. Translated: CASSQDPTVTEAFF.

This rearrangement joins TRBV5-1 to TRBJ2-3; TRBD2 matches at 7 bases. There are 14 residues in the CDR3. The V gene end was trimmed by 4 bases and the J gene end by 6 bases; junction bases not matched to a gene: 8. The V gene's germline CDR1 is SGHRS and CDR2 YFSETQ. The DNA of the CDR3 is TGCGCCAGCAGCACGGTCATCGGGGGGGATACGCAGTATTTT. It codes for CASSTVIGGDTQYF.

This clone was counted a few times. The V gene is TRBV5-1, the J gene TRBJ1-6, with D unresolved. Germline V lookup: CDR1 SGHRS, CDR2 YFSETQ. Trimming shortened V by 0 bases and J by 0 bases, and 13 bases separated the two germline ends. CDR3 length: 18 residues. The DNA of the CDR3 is TGCGCCAGCAGCTTGGGGGATATGAGGAGCTCCTATAATTCACCCCTCCACTTT. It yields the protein CASSLGDMRSSYNSPLHF.

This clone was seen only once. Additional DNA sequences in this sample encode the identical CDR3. For the CDR3, the DNA is TGCGCCAGCAGCCTATTAGCGGGAACCAGCACAGATACGCAGTATTTT. Protein product: CASSLLAGTSTDTQYF. This sequence joins TRBV5-1 and TRBJ2-3, with 8 bases fitting TRBD2. After removal of 4 bases from V and 0 bases from J, the junction contained 7 bases not matched to a gene. Germline V gene sequence: CDR1 SGHRS, CDR2 YFSETQ. CDR3 length equals 16 residues.

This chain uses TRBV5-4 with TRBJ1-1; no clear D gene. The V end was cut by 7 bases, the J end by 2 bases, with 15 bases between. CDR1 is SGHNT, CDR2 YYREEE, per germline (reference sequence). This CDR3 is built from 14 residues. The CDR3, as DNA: TGTGCCAGCTCCCGGTGGGAGAAAAACACTGAAGCTTTCTTT. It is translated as CASSRWEKNTEAFF.

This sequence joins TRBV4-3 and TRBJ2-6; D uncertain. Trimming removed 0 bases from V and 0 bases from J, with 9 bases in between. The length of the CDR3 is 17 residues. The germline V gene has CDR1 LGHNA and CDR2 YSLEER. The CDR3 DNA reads TGCGCCAGCAGCCAAGAGCCCCCGGTCTCTGGGGCCAACGTCCTGACTTTC. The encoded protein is CASSQEPPVSGANVLTF.

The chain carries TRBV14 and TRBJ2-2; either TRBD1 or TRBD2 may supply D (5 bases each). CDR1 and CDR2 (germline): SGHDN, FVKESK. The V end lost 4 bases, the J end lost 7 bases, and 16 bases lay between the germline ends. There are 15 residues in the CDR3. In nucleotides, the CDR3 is TGTGCCAGCAGCCCTTACCGGGGCAGCTACGGGGAGCTGTTTTTT. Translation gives CASSPYRGSYGELFF.

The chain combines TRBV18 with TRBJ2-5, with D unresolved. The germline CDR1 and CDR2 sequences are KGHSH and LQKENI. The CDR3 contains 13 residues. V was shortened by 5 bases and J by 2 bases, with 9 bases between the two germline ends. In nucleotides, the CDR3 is TGTGCCAGCTCAGGCGCCTTTCAAGAGACCCAGTACTTC. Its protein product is CASSGAFQETQYF.

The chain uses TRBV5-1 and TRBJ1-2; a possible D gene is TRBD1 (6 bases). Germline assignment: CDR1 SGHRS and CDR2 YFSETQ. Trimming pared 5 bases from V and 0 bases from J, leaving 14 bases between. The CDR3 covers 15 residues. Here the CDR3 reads CASSMTGLSNYGYTF. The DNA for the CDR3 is TGCGCCAGCAGTATGACAGGCCTATCTAACTATGGCTACACCTTC.